This T cell receptor (beta chain) was documented in a study of T-cell reconstitution after alpha-beta-depleted transplantation in children. During its preparation, the TCRbeta library received unique molecular identifiers. MiXCR, run by TCRdb on the PCR reads, gives a single entry per CDR3 protein. The table shows about 400,000 distinct CDR3 sequences, with just over 20% occurring only once. Trimming removed 4 bases from V and 4 bases from J; junction bases left unmatched: 4. The germline V gene has CDR1 SGHKS and CDR2 YYEKEE (reference sequence). The CDR3 covers 14 residues. The V gene is TRBV5-5, the J gene TRBJ2-1, with 8 bases matching TRBD2. This sample comprised PBMCs from the stem cell graft donor, obtained from the stem cell graft. This TCR was sampled from a human donor who donated a stem cell graft to a child with acute myeloid leukemia. The CDR3 region is CASSRGGLYNEQFF. Here the CDR3 DNA reads TGTGCCAGCAGCCGCGGGGGGTTGTACAATGAGCAGTTCTTC.